The following is a TCR beta chain sequence with its context. This record comes from a study of blood T cells in healthy people across ages. This CDR3 contains 16 residues. V gave up 2 bases and J gave up 4 bases, with 17 bases separating them. Alongside a J-beta primer mix, a sample-barcoded 5' primer served in a second PCR lasting about 7 to 12 cycles. There were at least 2.5 million CDR3-containing paired-end reads obtained from each sample. TCRdb re-called the 5' RACE reads with MiXCR, one entry per CDR3 protein. The sample contains about 1 million distinct CDR3 sequences, 40% to 50% of which appear only once.

The TCR sequence derives from a woman in her fifties or sixties in good health. The sequenced material came from blood. The genes are TRBV12-3 or TRBV12-4 and TRBJ1-1; TRBD1 might be the D (6 bases). In DNA form, the CDR3 reads TGTGCCAGCAGTTTACCAGGGGCCGGCTCATTCACTGAAGCTTTCTTT. Translation: CASSLPGAGSFTEAFF.